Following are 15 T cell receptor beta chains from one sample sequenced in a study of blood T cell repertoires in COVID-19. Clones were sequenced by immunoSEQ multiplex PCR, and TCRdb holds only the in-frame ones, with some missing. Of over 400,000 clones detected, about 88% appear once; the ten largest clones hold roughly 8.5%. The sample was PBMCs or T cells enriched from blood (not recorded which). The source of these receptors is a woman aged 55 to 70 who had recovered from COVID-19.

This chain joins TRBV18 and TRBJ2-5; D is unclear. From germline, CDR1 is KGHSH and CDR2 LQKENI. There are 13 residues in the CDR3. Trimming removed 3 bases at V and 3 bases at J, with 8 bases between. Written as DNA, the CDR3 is TGTGCCAGCTCACCCGGGTTAAAAGAGACCCAGTACTTC. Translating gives CASSPGLKETQYF.

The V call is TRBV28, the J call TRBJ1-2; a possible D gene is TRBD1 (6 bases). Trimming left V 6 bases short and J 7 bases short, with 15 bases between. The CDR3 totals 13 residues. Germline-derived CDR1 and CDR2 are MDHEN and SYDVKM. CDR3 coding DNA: TGTGCCAGCAGCCTGACAGGAGGAATTGGCTACACCTTC. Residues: CASSLTGGIGYTF.

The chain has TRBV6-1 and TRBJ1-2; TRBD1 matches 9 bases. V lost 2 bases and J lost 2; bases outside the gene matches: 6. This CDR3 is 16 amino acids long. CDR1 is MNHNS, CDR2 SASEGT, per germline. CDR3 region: CASSEMVDRGNYGYTF. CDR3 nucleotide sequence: TGTGCCAGCAGTGAAATGGTCGACAGGGGGAACTATGGCTACACCTTC.

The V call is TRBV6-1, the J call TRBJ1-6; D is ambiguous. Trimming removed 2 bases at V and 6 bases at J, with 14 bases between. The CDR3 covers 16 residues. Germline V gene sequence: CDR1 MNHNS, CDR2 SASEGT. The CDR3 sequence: CASSEIGPAGNSPLHF. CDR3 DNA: TGTGCCAGCAGTGAAATAGGGCCGGCGGGTAATTCACCCCTCCACTTT.

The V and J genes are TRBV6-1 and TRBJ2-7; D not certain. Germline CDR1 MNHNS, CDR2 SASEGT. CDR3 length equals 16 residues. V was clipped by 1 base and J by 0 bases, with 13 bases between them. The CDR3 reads CASSEGVVTSSYEQYF. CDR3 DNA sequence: TGTGCCAGCAGTGAAGGTGTGGTCACCAGCTCCTACGAGCAGTACTTC.

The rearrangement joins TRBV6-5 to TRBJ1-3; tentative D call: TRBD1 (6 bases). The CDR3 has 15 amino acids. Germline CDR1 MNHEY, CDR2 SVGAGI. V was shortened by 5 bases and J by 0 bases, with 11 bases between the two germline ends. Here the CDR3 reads CASSRQALSGNTIYF. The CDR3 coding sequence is TGTGCCAGCAGTCGACAGGCGCTCTCTGGAAACACCATATATTTT.

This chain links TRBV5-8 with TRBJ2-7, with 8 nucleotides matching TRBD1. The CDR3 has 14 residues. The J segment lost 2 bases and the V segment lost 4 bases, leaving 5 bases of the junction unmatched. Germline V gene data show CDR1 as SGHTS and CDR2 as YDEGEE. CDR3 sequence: CASSRNRGAYEQYF. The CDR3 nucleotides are TGTGCCAGCAGCCGTAACAGGGGGGCCTACGAGCAGTACTTC.

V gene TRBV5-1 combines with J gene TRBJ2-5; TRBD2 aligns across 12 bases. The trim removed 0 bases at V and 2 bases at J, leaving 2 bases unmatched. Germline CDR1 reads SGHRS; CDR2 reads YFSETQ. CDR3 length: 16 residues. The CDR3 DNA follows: TGCGCCAGCAGCTTGGATACTAGCGGGGGGCAAGAGACCCAGTACTTC. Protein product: CASSLDTSGGQETQYF.

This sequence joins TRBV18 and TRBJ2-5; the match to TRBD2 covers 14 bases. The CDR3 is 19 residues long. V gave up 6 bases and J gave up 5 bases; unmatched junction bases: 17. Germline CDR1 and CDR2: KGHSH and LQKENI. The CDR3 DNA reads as TGTGCCAGCTCCCAATACCCGGGACTAGCGGGGGTCCTTTCGGAGACCCAGTACTTC. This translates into CASSQYPGLAGVLSETQYF.

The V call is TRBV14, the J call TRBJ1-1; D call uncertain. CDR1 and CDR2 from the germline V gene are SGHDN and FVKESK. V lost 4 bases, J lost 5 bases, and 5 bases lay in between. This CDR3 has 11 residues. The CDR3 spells CASSPVTEAFF. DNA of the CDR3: TGTGCCAGCAGCCCAGTTACTGAAGCTTTCTTT.

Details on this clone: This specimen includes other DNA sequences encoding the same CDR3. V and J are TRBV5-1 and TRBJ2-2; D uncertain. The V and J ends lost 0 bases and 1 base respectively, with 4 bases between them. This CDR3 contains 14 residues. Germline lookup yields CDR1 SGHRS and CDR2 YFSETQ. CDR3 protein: CASSLGQNTGELFF. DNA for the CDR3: TGCGCCAGCAGCTTGGGACAGAACACCGGGGAGCTGTTTTTT.

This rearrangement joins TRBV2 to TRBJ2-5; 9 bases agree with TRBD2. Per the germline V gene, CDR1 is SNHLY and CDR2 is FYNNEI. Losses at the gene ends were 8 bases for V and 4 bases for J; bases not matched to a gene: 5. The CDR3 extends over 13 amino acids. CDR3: CASGGGALETQYF. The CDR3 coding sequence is TGTGCCAGCGGCGGGGGGGCCCTAGAGACCCAGTACTTC.

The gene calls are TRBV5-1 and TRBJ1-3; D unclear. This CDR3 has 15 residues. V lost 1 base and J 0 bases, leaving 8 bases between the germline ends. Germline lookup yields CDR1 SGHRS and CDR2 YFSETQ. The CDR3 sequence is CASSLTSSSGNTIYF. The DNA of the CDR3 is TGCGCCAGCAGCTTGACTTCCTCCTCTGGAAACACCATATATTTT.

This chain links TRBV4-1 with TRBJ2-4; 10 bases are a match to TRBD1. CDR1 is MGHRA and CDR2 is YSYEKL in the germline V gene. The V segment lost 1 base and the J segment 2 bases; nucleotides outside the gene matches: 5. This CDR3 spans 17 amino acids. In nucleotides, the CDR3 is TGCGCCAGCAGCCAAGGACAGGGGGCGGAATCCAAAAACATTCAGTACTTC. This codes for CASSQGQGAESKNIQYF.

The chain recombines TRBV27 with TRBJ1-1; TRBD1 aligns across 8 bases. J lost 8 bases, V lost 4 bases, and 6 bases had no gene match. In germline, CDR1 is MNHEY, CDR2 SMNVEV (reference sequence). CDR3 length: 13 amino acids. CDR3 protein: CASSWKQGVEAFF. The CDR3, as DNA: TGTGCCAGCAGTTGGAAACAGGGGGTGGAAGCTTTCTTT.